The rows below give T cell receptor beta chains drawn from one sample of a study of blood T cell repertoires in COVID-19. The table came from immunoSEQ multiplex PCR; TCRdb's copy has only in-frame clones and leaves some out. This sample has about 180,000 clones, with 80% found just once. Specimen: PBMCs or T cells enriched from blood (not recorded which). All receptors derive from a man aged 55-75 years who had been exposed to COVID-19. CDR3s include the opening cysteine and the closing phenylalanine or tryptophan. The D gene is left open where the match is weak. Some rows have no size entry. The others give once, few or many, or a class for an expanded clone.

size: -; J: TRBJ2-2; D: -; V: TRBV4-2; CDR3: CASSQVVGTPVGGELFF; DNA: TGTGCCAGCAGCCAAGTCGTGGGGACTCCCGTTGGCGGGGAGCTGTTTTTT
size: -; J: TRBJ1-1; D: TRBD1; V: TRBV6-5; CDR3: CASTPTGVPASRF; DNA: TGTGCCAGCACCCCAACAGGGGTTCCCGCGTCTCGTTTT
size: -; J: TRBJ2-1; D: TRBD2; V: TRBV9; CDR3: CASSSAGDSYNEQFF; DNA: TGTGCCAGCAGCTCCGCGGGGGATTCCTACAATGAGCAGTTCTTC
size: -; J: TRBJ2-1; D: TRBD1; V: TRBV10-3; CDR3: CAINPTGSSYNEQFF; DNA: TGTGCCATCAACCCGACAGGGAGCTCCTACAATGAGCAGTTCTTC
size: -; J: TRBJ2-3; D: TRBD2; V: TRBV18; CDR3: CASSPIPLAGGSTDTQYF; DNA: TGTGCCAGCTCACCGATCCCTTTAGCGGGAGGTAGCACAGATACGCAGTATTTT
size: -; J: TRBJ2-5; D: TRBD1; V: TRBV2; CDR3: CASGTGTARVAQYF; DNA: TGTGCCAGCGGGACCGGGACAGCGCGTGTGGCCCAGTACTTC
size: -; J: TRBJ1-1; D: -; V: TRBV5-1; CDR3: CASSLVRQGPNTEAFF; DNA: TGCGCCAGCAGCTTGGTCCGGCAGGGCCCGAACACTGAAGCTTTCTTT
size: -; J: TRBJ1-1; D: -; V: TRBV10-3; CDR3: CAIGSMADTEAFF; DNA: TGTGCCATCGGCTCGATGGCAGACACTGAAGCTTTCTTT
size: -; J: TRBJ1-6; D: -; V: TRBV7-8; CDR3: CASSPGGRVYSPLHF; DNA: TGTGCCAGCAGCCCGGGGGGGAGGGTTTATTCACCCCTCCACTTT
size: -; J: TRBJ2-6; D: TRBD1; V: TRBV7-3; CDR3: CASSGTGGAWANVLTF; DNA: TGTGCCAGCAGCGGAACAGGGGGCGCATGGGCCAACGTCCTGACTTTC
size: few; J: TRBJ1-1; D: TRBD1; V: TRBV14; CDR3: CASSIGTGGSQAFF; DNA: TGTGCCAGCAGTATCGGGACAGGGGGATCGCAAGCTTTCTTT
size: -; J: TRBJ1-5; D: -; V: TRBV15; CDR3: CATSRDPRGNQPQHF; DNA: TGTGCCACCAGCAGAGACCCCCGAGGTAATCAGCCCCAGCATTTT
size: -; J: TRBJ2-3; D: -; V: TRBV2; CDR3: CASSEVLLGTDTQYF; DNA: TGTGCCAGCAGTGAAGTACTACTTGGCACAGATACGCAGTATTTT